A selection of T cell receptor beta chains follows, all from one sample in a study of CD8 T cells in ankylosing spondylitis. MiXCR was run by TCRdb on the 5' RACE reads, yielding one entry per CDR3 protein. This sample yields 200,000 to 250,000 distinct CDR3 sequences, of which 8% to 11% are seen a single time; under 25% belongs to the top ten. Sequencing was done on a sample of blood, either unsorted or a sorted T cell fraction (not recorded which). The source is a male donor with ankylosing spondylitis or in good health (not recorded which). The CDR3 runs from the conserved cysteine through the conserved F or W. A D gene is named only where the DNA matches it firmly. Size is omitted from some rows. Given values are once, few, many or a class for expanded clones.

size	D	V	J	CDR3	DNA
NA	TRBD1	TRBV7-3	TRBJ1-1	CASAFWGTVNTEAFF	TGTGCCAGCGCATTTTGGGGGACAGTGAACACTGAAGCTTTCTTT
NA	NA	TRBV28	TRBJ2-7	CAVRKEVGIYEQYF	TGTGCCGTACGAAAAGAGGTTGGGATCTACGAGCAGTACTTC
NA	TRBD1	TRBV7-2	TRBJ1-5	CASSLGTGGDNQPQHF	TGTGCCAGCAGCTTGGGGACAGGGGGGGACAATCAGCCCCAGCATTTT
many	NA	TRBV20-1	TRBJ1-1	CSASRTGANTEAFF	TGCAGTGCTAGCCGAACAGGAGCGAACACTGAAGCTTTCTTT
few	TRBD1	TRBV20-1	TRBJ2-3	CSARGTGTADTQYF	TGCAGTGCTAGGGGGACAGGGACGGCAGATACGCAGTATTTT
NA	TRBD1	TRBV12-3/TRBV12-4	TRBJ1-1	CASSRGGQEAFF	TGTGCCAGCAGCCGCGGGGGACAGGAAGCTTTCTTT
NA	NA	TRBV9	TRBJ2-7	CASSVGVTPYEQYF	TGTGCCAGCAGCGTAGGGGTAACCCCGTACGAGCAGTACTTC
many	NA	TRBV7-2	TRBJ1-3	CASSLALQGSTIYF	TGTGCCAGCAGCTTAGCGCTTCAAGGTTCCACCATATATTTT
many	NA	TRBV27	TRBJ2-2	CASSNQGSGTGELFF	TGTGCCAGCAGTAATCAGGGGTCGGGCACCGGGGAGCTGTTTTTT
NA	NA	TRBV5-1	TRBJ1-4	CASSPGDALSNEKLFF	TGCGCCAGCAGCCCGGGGGACGCACTCAGTAATGAAAAACTGTTTTTT
many	NA	TRBV20-1	TRBJ1-6	CSARTRVVNSPLHF	TGCAGTGCTAGAACCAGGGTTGTAAATTCACCCCTCCACTTT
NA	TRBD2	TRBV3-1	TRBJ2-7	CASSLTSGGPEQYF	TGTGCCAGCAGCCTGACTAGCGGGGGACCTGAGCAGTACTTC
NA	TRBD1	TRBV5-1	TRBJ1-4	CASSLATGQGYEKLFF	TGCGCCAGCAGCTTGGCCACGGGACAGGGATATGAAAAACTGTTTTTT
many	NA	TRBV7-2	TRBJ1-6	CASSLDMNSPLHF	TGTGCCAGCAGCTTAGACATGAATTCACCCCTCCACTTT
few	TRBD1	TRBV5-1	TRBJ1-2	CASSRDRDYGYTF	TGCGCCAGCAGCCGGGACAGAGACTATGGCTACACCTTC
many	NA	TRBV20-1	TRBJ1-5	CSAREVSNQPQHF	TGCAGTGCTAGAGAAGTCTCCAATCAGCCCCAGCATTTT
many	TRBD1	TRBV5-1	TRBJ1-5	CASSPGQGAQPQHF	TGCGCCAGCAGCCCCGGACAGGGGGCTCAGCCCCAGCATTTT
many	NA	TRBV5-6	TRBJ2-2	CASSLFQRGDTGELFF	TGTGCCAGCAGCTTGTTCCAGCGCGGGGACACCGGGGAGCTGTTTTTT
many	NA	TRBV15	TRBJ2-7	CATSRDRTVSYEQYF	TGTGCCACCAGCAGAGATCGGACAGTCTCCTACGAGCAGTACTTC
few	NA	TRBV6-1	TRBJ1-2	CASSRTRDYGYTF	TGTGCCAGCAGTCGGACTCGTGACTATGGCTACACCTTC
many	NA	TRBV6-1	TRBJ2-6	CASSLRLRGANVLTF	TGTGCCAGCAGTCTAAGGTTGAGGGGGGCCAACGTCCTGACTTTC
many	TRBD1	TRBV5-1	TRBJ1-4	CASSAGTASEKLFF	TGCGCCAGCAGCGCCGGGACAGCGAGTGAAAAACTGTTTTTT
many	TRBD1	TRBV20-1	TRBJ1-5	CSASRQGVGNQPQHF	TGCAGTGCTTCCAGACAGGGTGTAGGCAATCAGCCCCAGCATTTT
few	NA	TRBV7-2	TRBJ2-2	CASSLKLAGKELFF	TGTGCCAGCAGCTTAAAACTAGCCGGGAAGGAGCTGTTTTTT
many	NA	TRBV5-1	TRBJ2-1	CASSPTTGYNEQFF	TGCGCCAGCAGCCCAACGACAGGATACAATGAGCAGTTCTTC
many	NA	TRBV15	TRBJ2-1	CATSRDVTTGGNEQFF	TGTGCCACCAGCAGAGACGTTACGACCGGTGGGAATGAGCAGTTCTTC
many	NA	TRBV6-5	TRBJ1-1	CASSYSIQGTEAFF	TGTGCCAGCAGTTACTCGATTCAGGGCACTGAAGCTTTCTTT
few	NA	TRBV12-3/TRBV12-4	TRBJ2-5	CASSERPETQYF	TGTGCCAGCAGTGAGCGCCCGGAGACCCAGTACTTC
NA	TRBD2	TRBV27	TRBJ2-3	CASSSQPGLAGGPKDTQYF	TGTGCCAGCAGTTCGCAGCCGGGACTAGCGGGGGGGCCGAAAGATACGCAGTATTTT
many	NA	TRBV5-1	TRBJ1-1	CASSLGVVGTEAFF	TGCGCCAGCAGCTTAGGGGTAGTCGGCACTGAAGCTTTCTTT
many	NA	TRBV20-1	TRBJ2-5	CSARPRIQETQYF	TGCAGTGCTAGGCCCCGGATCCAAGAGACCCAGTACTTC